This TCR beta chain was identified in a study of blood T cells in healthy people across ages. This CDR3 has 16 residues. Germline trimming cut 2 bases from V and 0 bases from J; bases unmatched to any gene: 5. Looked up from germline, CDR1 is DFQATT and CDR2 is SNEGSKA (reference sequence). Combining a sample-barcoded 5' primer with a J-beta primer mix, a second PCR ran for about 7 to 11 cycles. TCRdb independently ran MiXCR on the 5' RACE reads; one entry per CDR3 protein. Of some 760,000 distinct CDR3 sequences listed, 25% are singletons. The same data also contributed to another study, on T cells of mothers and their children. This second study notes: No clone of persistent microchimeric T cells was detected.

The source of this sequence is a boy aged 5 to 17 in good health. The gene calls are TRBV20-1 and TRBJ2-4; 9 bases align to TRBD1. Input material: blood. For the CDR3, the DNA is TGCAGTGCTAGACAACCGGGACAGGGAGCCAAAAACATTCAGTACTTC. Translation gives CSARQPGQGAKNIQYF.